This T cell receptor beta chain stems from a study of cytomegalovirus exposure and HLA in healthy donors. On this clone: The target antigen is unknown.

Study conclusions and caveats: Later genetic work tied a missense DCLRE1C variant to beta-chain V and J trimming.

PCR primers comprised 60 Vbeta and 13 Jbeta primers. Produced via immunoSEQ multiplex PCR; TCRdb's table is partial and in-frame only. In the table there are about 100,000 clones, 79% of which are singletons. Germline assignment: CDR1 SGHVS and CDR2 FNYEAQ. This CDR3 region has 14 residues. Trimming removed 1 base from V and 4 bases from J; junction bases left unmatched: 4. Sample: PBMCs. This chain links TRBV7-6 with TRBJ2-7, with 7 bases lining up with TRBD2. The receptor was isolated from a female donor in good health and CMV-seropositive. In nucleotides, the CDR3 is TGTGCCAGCAGCTTAGGGAGCGGGGTGTACGAGCAGTACTTC. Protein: CASSLGSGVYEQYF.